The 29 T cell receptor beta chains reported below all come from one sample, sequenced in a study of PD-1 blockade in classical Hodgkin lymphoma. TCRdb's table, derived via immunoSEQ multiplex PCR, lists solely in-frame clones and lacks some. This sample has around 66,000 clones; 65% to 75% occur once, and the top ten carry less than 9.5%. Following autologous stem cell transplantation, relapse occurred in every patient, and exposure to brentuximab vedotin varied. The starting material was peripheral blood mononuclear cells (PBMCs), obtained before the second cycle of nivolumab. These receptor sequences come from a human donor with classical Hodgkin lymphoma.

The V gene is TRBV29-1, the J gene TRBJ1-3; D may be TRBD1 (6 bases). Trimming pared 4 bases from V and 0 bases from J, leaving 7 bases between. The CDR3 sequence is 13 residues long. Germline V gene lookup returns CDR1 SQVTM and CDR2 ANQGSEA. For the CDR3, the DNA is TGCAGCGTTGGAGGGGGCTCTGGAAACACCATATATTTT. Its protein is CSVGGGSGNTIYF.

This clone was seen at least ten times. Additional DNA sequences in this sample encode the identical CDR3. The rearrangement uses TRBV20-1 and TRBJ1-1, with no clear D. Germline CDR1 is DFQATT and CDR2 is SNEGSKA (reference sequence). This CDR3 is built from 11 residues. Trimming shortened V by 3 bases and J by 2 bases, and 4 bases separated the two germline ends. CDR3 sequence reads: CSARLNTEAFF. The DNA of the CDR3 is TGCAGTGCTAGGCTTAACACTGAAGCTTTCTTT.

The chain is built from TRBV5-1 and TRBJ1-2, with TRBD1 matching over 7 bases. Germline assignment: CDR1 SGHRS and CDR2 YFSETQ. Unmatched junction bases numbered 6, after V lost 4 bases and J lost 3 bases. This CDR3 is 14 amino acids long. The CDR3 sequence: CASSPQTGDYGYTF. The CDR3 nucleotides read TGCGCCAGCAGCCCCCAAACAGGGGACTATGGCTACACCTTC.

This chain links TRBV7-7 with TRBJ2-6; the D gene is possibly TRBD2 (6 bases). CDR1 and CDR2 from the germline V gene are SSHAT and FNYEAQ (reference sequence). The V end was cut by 5 bases, the J end by 5 bases, with 19 bases between. The CDR3 sequence is 17 residues long. The CDR3 reads CASSGRPPQSRANVLTF. For the CDR3, the DNA is TGTGCCAGCAGCGGGAGGCCGCCACAAAGTCGGGCCAACGTCCTGACTTTC.

This clone appeared a few times. This chain uses TRBV5-5 with TRBJ1-2; the D gene is possibly TRBD1 (6 bases). With 1 base removed from V and 4 bases from J, the gap between germline ends came to 17 bases. The germline V gene has CDR1 SGHKS and CDR2 YYEKEE (reference sequence). The CDR3 spans 16 residues. CDR3 sequence: CASSLSPGGRIYGYTF. The CDR3 bases are TGTGCCAGCAGCTTGAGCCCCGGGGGCCGGATCTATGGCTACACCTTC.

The gene calls are TRBV6-1 and TRBJ1-1, with D maybe TRBD1 (6 bases). The CDR3 totals 13 residues. The germline gives CDR1 MNHNS, CDR2 SASEGT. Deletions cut 0 bases from V and 10 bases from J, with 12 bases between. CDR3 coding DNA: TGTGCCAGCAGTGAAGCAGGGGGAACCGGAGCTTTCTTT. Encoded protein: CASSEAGGTGAFF.

This chain joins TRBV7-9 and TRBJ1-4; unclear D gene. The CDR3 consists of 14 residues. V gave up 4 bases and J gave up 3 bases, with 9 bases separating them. The germline V gene has CDR1 SEHNR and CDR2 FQNEAQ (reference sequence). CDR3 nucleotides: TGTGCCAGCAGCTCCTCCGGCCCTAATGAAAAACTGTTTTTT. It specifies CASSSSGPNEKLFF.

The rearrangement joins TRBV5-6 to TRBJ2-5; TRBD1 is a possible D gene (6 bases). V lost 1 base to trimming and J lost 3 bases, with 10 bases between them. This CDR3 has 14 amino acids. CDR1 and CDR2 (germline): SGHDT, YYEEEE. CDR3 sequence reads: CASSLQGQEETQYF. The CDR3 DNA is TGTGCCAGCAGCTTGCAGGGGCAGGAAGAGACCCAGTACTTC.

The rearrangement links TRBV2 to TRBJ2-7; 9 bases line up with TRBD2. The CDR3 has 14 residues. J gave up 5 bases and V 10 bases, and 12 bases lay outside the gene matches. Germline CDR1 is SNHLY and CDR2 is FYNNEI. The CDR3 loop reads CAIEEAGGTHEQYF. In nucleotides, the CDR3 is TGTGCCATAGAGGAGGCGGGAGGGACCCACGAGCAGTACTTC. Complete variable domain (other parts from reference TRBV2 and TRBJ2-7): EPEVTQTPSHQVTQMGQEVILRCVPISNHLYFYWYRQILGQKVEFLVSFYNNEISEKSEIFDDQFSVERPDGSNFTLKIRSTKLEDSAMYFCAIEEAGGTHEQYFGPGTRLTVT.

This clone was found many times. The chain joins TRBV27 to TRBJ2-7; D is ambiguous. Trimming removed 8 bases from V and 0 bases from J, with 11 bases in between. This CDR3 has 13 amino acids. Germline CDR1 MNHEY, CDR2 SMNVEV (reference sequence). CDR3 region: CASAPRSSYEQYF. The CDR3 region has the DNA TGTGCCAGCGCCCCCCGGAGCTCCTACGAGCAGTACTTC.

Only a few counts were recorded for this clone. The chain is built from TRBV15 and TRBJ1-1; D gene ambiguous. The germline CDR1 and CDR2 sequences are LNHNV and YYDKDF (reference sequence). V lost 8 bases to trimming and J lost 5 bases, with 15 bases between them. This CDR3 comprises 13 residues. CDR3 protein: CATENSMGTEAFF. CDR3 nucleotide sequence: TGTGCCACCGAAAACTCGATGGGGACTGAAGCTTTCTTT.

V usage is TRBV6-1 and J usage is TRBJ2-7, with 12 bases aligning to TRBD1. With 6 bases clipped from V and 5 bases from J, the junction kept 5 bases outside the gene matches. CDR1 MNHNS and CDR2 SASEGT come from the germline V gene. The CDR3 length is 14 residues. The CDR3 here is CASRGQGASNEQYF. The CDR3 region has the DNA TGTGCCAGCAGGGGACAGGGGGCAAGCAACGAGCAGTACTTC.

The V gene is TRBV6-5, the J gene TRBJ1-1; D perhaps matches TRBD1 (5 bases). This CDR3 has 15 amino acids. V dropped 6 bases and J dropped 0 bases, with 14 bases sitting between them. The germline V gene has CDR1 MNHEY and CDR2 SVGAGI. CDR3 residues: CASSSPREMNTEAFF. CDR3 bases: TGTGCCAGCAGCTCACCCAGGGAAATGAACACTGAAGCTTTCTTT.

This clone was counted only a few times. This CDR3 is CSVGFGTEGSPLHF. As DNA, the CDR3 is TGCAGCGTTGGGTTCGGGACAGAGGGATCACCCCTCCACTTT. The chain links TRBV29-1 to TRBJ1-6; 7 nucleotides agree with TRBD1. Germline V gene sequence: CDR1 SQVTM, CDR2 ANQGSEA. V shed 4 bases, J shed 10 bases, and the junction held 10 bases outside the gene matches. The CDR3 runs 14 residues.

The chain has TRBV5-4 and TRBJ1-2; 11 bases fit TRBD1. V gave up 2 bases and J gave up 0 bases; unmatched junction bases: 6. Germline V gives CDR1 SGHNT, CDR2 YYREEE (reference sequence). The CDR3 has 17 residues. In DNA form, the CDR3 reads TGTGCCAGCAGCTTAATTGGACAGGGGGCGCCTAACTATGGCTACACCTTC. It specifies CASSLIGQGAPNYGYTF.

This sequence joins TRBV11-3 and TRBJ2-3; tentative D call: TRBD2 (5 bases). Germline loops: CDR1 SGHNT, CDR2 YENEEA. CDR3 size: 14 residues. V was pared by 0 bases and J by 4 bases, with 8 bases between. In DNA, the CDR3 is TGTGCCAGCAGCTTAGACCCCGGGGCAGATACGCAGTATTTT. Its protein product is CASSLDPGADTQYF.

This clone was counted a few times. The chain carries TRBV9 and TRBJ2-1; 12 bases match TRBD2. Germline V CDR1 and CDR2: SGDLS, YYNGEE. The junction had 8 bases not matched to a gene; V was cut back by 2 bases and J by 8 bases. This CDR3 comprises 16 residues. The CDR3 DNA reads TGTGCCAGCAGCGTCTCTAGCGGGAGGGCCCTAGATGAGCAGTTCTTC. It is translated as CASSVSSGRALDEQFF. Complete variable domain (other parts from reference TRBV9 and TRBJ2-1): DSGVTQTPKHLITATGQRVTLRCSPRSGDLSVYWYQQSLDQGLQFLIQYYNGEERAKGNILERFSAQQFPDLHSELNLSSLELGDSALYFCASSVSSGRALDEQFFGPGTRLTVL.

The V and J genes are TRBV12-5 and TRBJ2-7; TRBD2 agrees at 8 bases. V shed 5 bases and J 2 bases; nucleotides not matched to a gene: 2. Germline V gene sequence: CDR1 LGHNT, CDR2 FRNRAP. This CDR3 comprises 13 residues. This CDR3 is CASGEGLAYEQYF. Here the CDR3 DNA reads TGTGCTAGTGGTGAGGGACTAGCCTACGAGCAGTACTTC.

The V gene is TRBV6-6, the J gene TRBJ2-1; 8 bases are a match to TRBD2. Losses at the gene ends were 7 bases for V and 0 bases for J; bases not matched to a gene: 5. The CDR3 runs 15 residues. Germline values: CDR1 MNHNY, CDR2 SVGAGI (reference sequence). The CDR3 protein is CASKREQFSYNEQFF. In nucleotides, the CDR3 is TGTGCCAGCAAGCGGGAGCAGTTCTCCTACAATGAGCAGTTCTTC.

The genes are TRBV4-2 and TRBJ1-5; D unresolved. CDR3 size: 16 residues. Between the trimmed V and J ends, which lost 0 bases and 3 bases, there was a span of 12 bases. Germline CDR1 reads LGHNA; CDR2 reads YNFKEQ. In DNA form, the CDR3 reads TGTGCCAGCAGCCAAGAAGCGGGCAGCCTCAATCAGCCCCAGCATTTT. This sequence encodes CASSQEAGSLNQPQHF.

This clone was counted between two and nine times. The CDR3 loop reads CASRDGGFTDTQYF. DNA of the CDR3: TGTGCCAGCAGGGACGGAGGATTCACAGATACGCAGTATTTT. The chain carries TRBV19 and TRBJ2-3; D possibly uses TRBD1 or TRBD2 (5 bases each). V gave up 9 bases and J gave up 2 bases, with 15 bases separating them. CDR3 size: 14 residues. Germline loops: CDR1 LNHDA, CDR2 SQIVND (reference sequence).

The chain has TRBV20-1 and TRBJ1-1; possible D gene TRBD1, 6 bases. V was cut by 8 bases and J by 1 base, with 8 bases left in between. Germline CDR1 is DFQATT and CDR2 is SNEGSKA (reference sequence). This CDR3 contains 11 residues. The CDR3 DNA sequence: TGCAGTACGGACAGGAACACTGAAGCTTTCTTT. Protein product: CSTDRNTEAFF.

The chain couples TRBV23-1 to TRBJ1-5; the D gene is possibly TRBD1 (5 bases). TRBV23-1 is flagged as an ORF with uncertain function. The CDR3 is 13 residues long. Trimming stripped 10 bases from V and 3 bases from J, with 13 bases between. CDR3: CAKSAGYNQPQHF. CDR3 DNA: TGCGCCAAGTCGGCAGGGTACAATCAGCCCCAGCATTTT.

This clone was detected only a few times. The chain couples TRBV19 to TRBJ2-1, with 7 positions matching TRBD1. The ends lost 3 bases at V and 5 bases at J; junction bases unmatched: 7. Germline values: CDR1 LNHDA, CDR2 SQIVND (reference sequence). The CDR3 totals 15 residues. The CDR3 spells CASSIGQAYNNEQFF. The CDR3 DNA is TGTGCCAGTAGTATCGGACAGGCTTATAACAATGAGCAGTTCTTC. The full variable domain, with the rest looked up from reference TRBV19 and TRBJ2-1, is DGGITQSPKYLFRKEGQNVTLSCEQNLNHDAMYWYRQDPGQGLRLIYYSQIVNDFQKGDIAEGYSVSREKKESFPLTVTSAQKNPTAFYLCASSIGQAYNNEQFFGPGTRLTVL.

The chain has TRBV5-6 and TRBJ2-5; D may be TRBD1 (6 bases). Looked up from germline, CDR1 is SGHDT and CDR2 is YYEEEE. V was pared by 0 bases and J by 3 bases, with 12 bases between. There are 15 residues in the CDR3. The CDR3 DNA reads TGTGCCAGCAGCTTGGCTCGGACAGATAAAGAGACCCAGTACTTC. It is translated as CASSLARTDKETQYF.

The rearrangement uses TRBV6-1 and TRBJ2-1; 9 bases match TRBD2. CDR3 length: 15 amino acids. The germline V gene encodes CDR1 MNHNS and CDR2 SASEGT. V shed 1 base and J 8 bases; nucleotides not matched to a gene: 6. DNA for the CDR3: TGTGCCAGCAGTGAAGGAAGCGGGGGGCAGGATGAGCAGTTCTTC. This codes for CASSEGSGGQDEQFF.

The sample holds a few counts of this clone. The rearrangement uses TRBV5-4 and TRBJ1-3; a possible D gene is TRBD1 (5 bases). V gave up 3 bases and J gave up 3 bases, with 10 bases separating them. The CDR3 extends over 14 amino acids. Germline V lookup: CDR1 SGHNT, CDR2 YYREEE (reference sequence). The CDR3 protein is CASSSAGGGNTIYF. In DNA, the CDR3 is TGTGCCAGCAGCTCCGCGGGGGGTGGAAACACCATATATTTT.

The chain links TRBV25-1 to TRBJ1-2, with D perhaps TRBD1 (5 bases). Germline V lookup: CDR1 MGHDK, CDR2 SYGVNS. V lost 6 bases, J lost 8 bases, and 16 bases lay in between. The CDR3 spans 13 residues. CDR3 protein: CASRLARGLGYTF. The CDR3 DNA reads TGTGCCAGCAGGTTGGCCCGGGGCTTAGGCTACACCTTC.

This rearrangement joins TRBV9 to TRBJ1-2; D is perhaps TRBD1 (5 bases). The CDR3 consists of 13 residues. V gave up 4 bases and J gave up 8 bases, with 15 bases separating them. Germline loops: CDR1 SGDLS, CDR2 YYNGEE. The CDR3: CASSYQQGRGYTF. The DNA of the CDR3 is TGTGCCAGCAGCTACCAGCAGGGCAGAGGCTACACCTTC.